This TCR beta chain was captured in a study of response to subunit inactivated influenza vaccine. One entry per CDR3 protein results from TCRdb running MiXCR on the RT-PCR reads. The table lists about 570,000 distinct CDR3 sequences, around 10% of them singletons. The V gene's germline CDR1 is DFQATT and CDR2 SNEGSKA (reference sequence). The CDR3 spans 12 residues. With 5 bases removed from V and 3 bases from J, the gap between germline ends came to 9 bases. The same data also went into a second study, on T cells expressing NK-cell markers. Per that study: A 5'RACE template switching approach incorporating UMIs was used to make TCR beta cDNA. Several of the donors carried dominant NKG2C+ clonotypes that took up 1.0-7.0% of their CD8+ T cells.

Sequenced here: PBMCs from blood, sampled on the day of vaccination. The chain uses TRBV20-1 and TRBJ2-3, with D hard to call. The TCR comes from a man in his forties or fifties who received an inactivated influenza vaccine. The CDR3 region is CSAPKTTDTQYF. DNA of the CDR3: TGCAGTGCTCCCAAGACTACAGATACGCAGTATTTT.